This is a list of T cell receptor beta chains from one sample in a study of immune characterization of retroperitoneal liposarcoma. TCRdb processed the PCR reads anew with MiXCR; each CDR3 protein has one entry. This table holds 1,500 or so distinct CDR3 sequences, more than 45% found once. Material for sequencing was tumor tissue. Every receptor here comes from a female donor with retroperitoneal liposarcoma. Both conserved end residues are part of each CDR3. The D gene is left open where the match is weak. The size entry is marked missing in some rows and otherwise reads once, few, many or a size class.

. | TRBJ2-1 | TRBV12-3/TRBV12-4 | TRBD1 | TGTGCCAGCAGACTGAGAAGGAGGACAGGGACCTACAATGAGCAGTTCTTC | CASRLRRRTGTYNEQFF
. | TRBJ2-2 | TRBV6-5 | TRBD1 | TGTGCCAGCAGTTACCAACTCGGGACAGAGAACACCGGGGAGCTGTTTTTT | CASSYQLGTENTGELFF
once | TRBJ2-5 | TRBV10-2 | TRBD2 | TGCGCCAGCAGTGGGGCTAGCGGGAGAATGGAGGAGACCCAGTACTTC | CASSGASGRMEETQYF
few | TRBJ2-5 | TRBV27 | . | TGTGCCAGCAGTATAAAACAGGGAGGGACCCAGTACTTC | CASSIKQGGTQYF
. | TRBJ2-7 | TRBV6-9 | . | TGTGCCAGCAGTTACACAGGGAACTACGAGCAGTACTTC | CASSYTGNYEQYF
few | TRBJ2-1 | TRBV7-2 | TRBD2 | TGTGCCAGCAGCCCATCTAGCGGGAGGGCCTATGAGCAGTTCTTC | CASSPSSGRAYEQFF
few | TRBJ2-7 | TRBV12-3/TRBV12-4 | TRBD2 | TGTGCCAGCAGTCGGACTAGCGCGGACTACGAGCAGTACTTC | CASSRTSADYEQYF
. | TRBJ2-7 | TRBV7-2 | . | TGTGCCAGCAGCTTACAATCCGGGGGGCTTTACGAGCAGTACTTC | CASSLQSGGLYEQYF
. | TRBJ2-3 | TRBV6-1 | . | TGTGCCAGCAGTGAACAAGGACCTTTCACAGATACGCAGTATTTT | CASSEQGPFTDTQYF
. | TRBJ2-1 | TRBV27 | . | TGTGCCAGCAGTTTATCTGGCGGGATTAAAAGGCCCTACAATGAGCAGTTCTTC | CASSLSGGIKRPYNEQFF
. | TRBJ2-1 | TRBV7-2 | . | TGTGCCAGCAGCTTGGGGATCTACGAGCAGTTCTTC | CASSLGIYEQFF
few | TRBJ2-2 | TRBV6-1 | TRBD2 | TGTGCCAGCAGTCCTGGGACTAGCGGGTTAGCGAACACCGGGGAGCTGTTTTTT | CASSPGTSGLANTGELFF
. | TRBJ2-5 | TRBV27 | TRBD2 | TGTGCCAGCAGTTTGGGACCTCCGGGACTAGCGGGAGGTTGGGAGACCCAGTACTTC | CASSLGPPGLAGGWETQYF
. | TRBJ2-5 | TRBV10-2 | . | TGCGCCAGCAGTCCAGAGATGCAAGAGACCCAGTACTTC | CASSPEMQETQYF
large | TRBJ2-5 | TRBV6-1 | . | TGTGCCAGCAGTGAAGGGTCAGGGGCCCAAGAGACCCAGTACTTC | CASSEGSGAQETQYF
. | TRBJ2-1 | TRBV6-1 | . | TGTGCCAGCAAAGTCTCAGGCGGCGGGGATGAGCAGTTCTTC | CASKVSGGGDEQFF
. | TRBJ2-5 | TRBV7-2 | . | TGTGCCAGCAGCGTAGCTGGGGATGAGCAGGTCTTC | CASSVAGDEQVF
few | TRBJ2-3 | TRBV12-3/TRBV12-4 | . | TGTGCCAGCAGTCGGAGAGACGGCACAGATACGCAGTATTTT | CASSRRDGTDTQYF
few | TRBJ2-7 | TRBV12-3/TRBV12-4 | . | TGTGCCAGCAGTTTAGAATACGAGCAGTACTTC | CASSLEYEQYF
few | TRBJ2-1 | TRBV6-1 | . | TGTGCCAGCAGTCCTGGGATCGGCTACAATGAGCAGTTCTTC | CASSPGIGYNEQFF
. | TRBJ2-1 | TRBV10-2 | TRBD2 | TGCGCCAGCGCCACACCGGGACTAGCGGGACCTGACCACAATGAGCAGTTCTTC | CASATPGLAGPDHNEQFF
. | TRBJ2-1 | TRBV7-2 | TRBD1 | TGTGCCAGCAGCTTAAGGACAGGGAATCAAGAGACCCAGTTCTTC | CASSLRTGNQETQFF
once | TRBJ2-5 | TRBV7-2 | TRBD2 | TGTGCCAGCAGCTTACGAACTAGCGGGATGGGTGAGACCCAGTACTTC | CASSLRTSGMGETQYF
few | TRBJ2-1 | TRBV6-1 | . | TGTGCCAGCAGTTATACGTGGAACAATGAGCAGTTCTTC | CASSYTWNNEQFF
. | TRBJ1-6 | TRBV6-6 | . | TGTGCCAGCAGTTACTCGACGGCAGGGGCCCTCTATAATTCACCCCTCCACTTT | CASSYSTAGALYNSPLHF
once | TRBJ1-1 | TRBV5-5 | . | TGTGCCAGCAGCTTGGACGGTATAACTGAAGCTTTCTTT | CASSLDGITEAFF
. | TRBJ2-1 | TRBV6-6 | TRBD2 | TGTGCCAGCAGTTACGTCGGACTAGCGGTAAGGGGTAGGACCGGTGAGCAGTTCTTC | CASSYVGLAVRGRTGEQFF
once | TRBJ2-3 | TRBV7-2 | . | TGTGCCAGCAGCTCATCGAGTGGGACAGATACGCAGTATTTT | CASSSSSGTDTQYF